These 8 T cell receptor beta chains were sequenced from one sample in a study of blood T cell repertoires in COVID-19. The protocol was immunoSEQ multiplex PCR, while the TCRdb copy is restricted to in-frame clones and leaves out a portion. The table has fewer than 300,000 clones, less than 85% seen once. Sequencing input: peripheral blood. Receptor source: a woman aged 18-29 years with acute or convalescent COVID-19.

The J gene is TRBJ2-7, the V gene TRBV4-3; D gene uncertain. The length of the CDR3 is 15 residues. Germline values: CDR1 LGHNA, CDR2 YSLEER. The V end lost 0 bases, the J end lost 6 bases, and 15 bases lay between the germline ends. CDR3 protein: CASSQDSSWSGEQYF. As DNA, the CDR3 is TGCGCCAGCAGCCAAGATTCTAGTTGGTCGGGCGAGCAGTACTTC.

The chain employs TRBV27 and TRBJ2-7, with TRBD1 as a possible D gene (6 bases). Germline CDR1 and CDR2: MNHEY and SMNVEV (reference sequence). Trimming cost V 5 bases and J 4 bases, with 18 bases left between them. The CDR3 consists of 15 residues. CDR3 DNA: TGTGCCAGCAGTCCCCGACAGGACCCTCAGTACGAGCAGTACTTC. Translated: CASSPRQDPQYEQYF.

The gene calls are TRBV19 and TRBJ2-7, with TRBD2 as a possible D gene (6 bases). CDR3 size: 14 residues. Per the germline V gene, CDR1 is LNHDA and CDR2 is SQIVND (reference sequence). V lost 4 bases, J lost 2 bases, and 12 bases lay in between. The CDR3 sequence is CASSTFAGPYEQYF. CDR3 nucleotide sequence: TGTGCCAGTAGTACTTTTGCGGGGCCCTACGAGCAGTACTTC.

The chain employs TRBV18 and TRBJ1-5, with TRBD1 as a possible D gene (5 bases). This CDR3 contains 16 residues. The germline V gene has CDR1 KGHSH and CDR2 LQKENI. Trimming took off 0 bases at V and 4 bases at J, with 13 bases between the two ends. The CDR3 here is CASSPPGGVGNQPQHF. The CDR3, as DNA: TGTGCCAGCTCACCACCGGGGGGGGTTGGGAATCAGCCCCAGCATTTT.

This chain joins TRBV3-1 (or the pseudogene TRBV3-2) and TRBJ2-7; 7 bases are a match to TRBD2. V gave up 1 base and J gave up 0 bases; unmatched junction bases: 3. There are 15 residues in the CDR3. The germline CDR1 and CDR2 sequences are LGHDT and YNNKEL (reference sequence). In DNA form, the CDR3 reads TGTGCCAGCAGCCAAGCTAGCGGAAGCTCCTACGAGCAGTACTTC. Its translation is CASSQASGSSYEQYF.

This clone was picked up a small number of times. The rearrangement links TRBV5-1 to TRBJ2-2; TRBD2 agrees at 11 bases. The CDR3 length is 17 residues. V gave up 1 base and J gave up 4 bases; unmatched junction bases: 6. CDR1 is SGHRS, CDR2 YFSETQ, per germline. Here the CDR3 DNA reads TGCGCCAGCAGCTTGAAACTAGCGGGAGATGGCACCGGGGAGCTGTTTTTT. This encodes CASSLKLAGDGTGELFF.

This rearrangement joins TRBV6-5 to TRBJ1-5, with D perhaps matching TRBD1 (5 bases). Germline CDR1 and CDR2: MNHEY and SVGAGI. The CDR3 extends over 14 amino acids. V shed 2 bases and J shed 4 bases, with 9 bases lying between them. In DNA, the CDR3 is TGTGCCAGCAGTTACACCTCAGGGAATCAGCCCCAGCATTTT. Residues: CASSYTSGNQPQHF.

This chain uses TRBV9 with TRBJ2-5; TRBD1 matches 10 bases. The CDR3 contains 14 residues. Looked up from germline, CDR1 is SGDLS and CDR2 is YYNGEE. V shed 4 bases, J shed 4 bases, and the junction held 4 bases outside the gene matches. Written as DNA, the CDR3 is TGTGCCAGCAGCCCCGGACAGGGGGGAGAGACCCAGTACTTC. This gives the protein CASSPGQGGETQYF.